A single sample is the source of the 26 T cell receptor beta chains below, sequenced in a study of cytomegalovirus exposure and HLA in healthy donors. The PCR made use of 60 Vbeta and 13 Jbeta primers. Generated by immunoSEQ multiplex PCR, the TCRdb table keeps only in-frame clones and is missing some. Among 120,000 to 150,000 clones listed, 70% were seen once. What was sequenced was PBMCs. The receptors were sampled from a woman in her 30s in good health and CMV-seronegative.

V and J are TRBV5-1 and TRBJ2-3; 7 bases align to TRBD2. This CDR3 comprises 13 residues. V was pared by 2 bases and J by 4 bases, with 1 base of the junction left unmatched. Germline CDR1 and CDR2: SGHRS and YFSETQ. CDR3 sequence (DNA): TGCGCCAGCAGCTTTGGGAGGGCAGATACGCAGTATTTT. Its protein product is CASSFGRADTQYF.

J is TRBJ2-3 and V is TRBV2; D remains unclear. There are 16 residues in the CDR3. Germline values: CDR1 SNHLY, CDR2 FYNNEI. Trimming stripped 10 bases from V and 2 bases from J, with 22 bases between. CDR3 in amino acids: CAMVGKVPGNTDTQYF. The CDR3 bases are TGTGCCATGGTGGGTAAGGTTCCAGGAAACACAGATACGCAGTATTTT. The full variable domain, completed using reference TRBV2 and TRBJ2-3, is EPEVTQTPSHQVTQMGQEVILRCVPISNHLYFYWYRQILGQKVEFLVSFYNNEISEKSEIFDDQFSVERPDGSNFTLKIRSTKLEDSAMYFCAMVGKVPGNTDTQYFGPGTRLTVL.

The chain links TRBV4-1 to TRBJ1-1; the match to TRBD1 covers 7 bases. The CDR3 loop spans 16 amino acids. Per germline, CDR1 MGHRA and CDR2 YSYEKL. J was trimmed by 4 bases and V by 3 bases; bases with no gene match: 11. CDR3 amino acids: CASSHLYRGTSTEAFF. CDR3 bases: TGCGCCAGCAGCCACCTTTACAGGGGCACAAGCACTGAAGCTTTCTTT.

This chain joins TRBV5-1 and TRBJ2-7; D might be TRBD1 (5 bases). V was pared by 3 bases and J by 1 base, with 14 bases between. CDR3 length equals 15 residues. Germline loops: CDR1 SGHRS, CDR2 YFSETQ. CDR3 DNA sequence: TGCGCCAGCAGCTCCGCGCAGGGCGATTCCTACGAGCAGTACTTC. Translation gives CASSSAQGDSYEQYF. The whole variable domain, remainder taken from reference TRBV5-1 and TRBJ2-7, is KAGVTQTPRYLIKTRGQQVTLSCSPISGHRSVSWYQQTPGQGLQFLFEYFSETQRNKGNFPGRFSGRQFSNSRSEMNVSTLELGDSALYLCASSSAQGDSYEQYFGPGTRLTVT.

The rearrangement links TRBV5-1 to TRBJ2-5, with 9 bases fitting TRBD1. CDR1 is SGHRS, CDR2 YFSETQ, per germline. The CDR3 loop spans 16 amino acids. Unmatched junction bases numbered 13, after V lost 5 bases and J lost 5 bases. CDR3 sequence (DNA): TGCGCCAGCAGAAGGAGTCGAGACAGGGGGTTGGAGACCCAGTACTTC. This gives the protein CASRRSRDRGLETQYF.

The chain combines TRBV6-5 with TRBJ2-1; a possible D gene is TRBD2 (6 bases). CDR3 length: 13 amino acids. The germline CDR1 and CDR2 sequences are MNHEY and SVGAGI. V was pared by 2 bases and J by 10 bases, with 12 bases between. CDR3 in DNA: TGTGCCAGCAGTTACCCCTCTAGCGACGAGCAGTTCTTC. Translating gives CASSYPSSDEQFF.

The CDR3: CASSVKGLAVQETQYF. The DNA of the CDR3 is TGTGCCAGCAGTGTAAAGGGGCTAGCGGTCCAAGAGACCCAGTACTTC. The chain joins TRBV27 to TRBJ2-5; 7 bases match TRBD2. This CDR3 spans 16 amino acids. V lost 5 bases, J lost 1 base, and 10 bases stayed unmatched. From germline, CDR1 is MNHEY and CDR2 SMNVEV (reference sequence).

V and J are TRBV5-4 and TRBJ2-5, with TRBD2 matching over 7 bases. The V gene end was trimmed by 4 bases and the J gene end by 5 bases; junction bases not matched to a gene: 2. Germline-derived CDR1 and CDR2 are SGHNT and YYREEE (reference sequence). This CDR3 comprises 12 residues. Here the CDR3 DNA reads TGTGCCAGCAGCCCGCGGGGGGAGACCCAGTACTTC. Its translation: CASSPRGETQYF.

This clone has only one observation. At the DNA level, this CDR3 is encoded by other sequences in the same sample as well. The chain links TRBV5-1 to TRBJ2-2; unclear D gene. Germline V gene data show CDR1 as SGHRS and CDR2 as YFSETQ. Trimming took 3 bases from V and 1 from J, leaving 7 bases between them. CDR3 size: 14 residues. This chain's CDR3 is CASSSDRNTGELFF. The CDR3 nucleotides are TGCGCCAGCAGCTCCGATAGGAACACCGGGGAGCTGTTTTTT. The full variable domain, in which reference TRBV5-1 and TRBJ2-2 provide the parts outside the CDR3, is KAGVTQTPRYLIKTRGQQVTLSCSPISGHRSVSWYQQTPGQGLQFLFEYFSETQRNKGNFPGRFSGRQFSNSRSEMNVSTLELGDSALYLCASSSDRNTGELFFGEGSRLTVL.

The genes are TRBV5-1 and TRBJ2-2; TRBD2 matches 10 bases. The J segment lost 6 bases and the V segment lost 5 bases, leaving 4 bases of the junction unmatched. Germline values: CDR1 SGHRS, CDR2 YFSETQ. This CDR3 has 14 residues. Written as DNA, the CDR3 is TGCGCCAGCAGAAGCGGGGGGGCCCCCGGGGAGCTGTTTTTT. Its translation is CASRSGGAPGELFF.

This clone was observed a few times. V usage is TRBV5-4 and J usage is TRBJ2-4, with D possibly TRBD1 on 5 matching bases. Between the trimmed V and J ends, which lost 1 base and 1 base, there was a span of 6 bases. This CDR3 contains 14 residues. Germline assignment: CDR1 SGHNT and CDR2 YYREEE (reference sequence). CDR3 loop: CASSLQGAKNIQYF. The CDR3 DNA follows: TGTGCCAGCAGCTTGCAGGGCGCCAAAAACATTCAGTACTTC.

This chain uses TRBV4-2 with TRBJ1-6; 9 positions agree with TRBD1. The germline V gene encodes CDR1 LGHNA and CDR2 YNFKEQ. The CDR3 runs 18 residues. The trim removed 0 bases at V and 9 bases at J, leaving 12 bases unmatched. The CDR3 loop reads CASSQEGGVQGAVSPLHF. CDR3 sequence (DNA): TGTGCCAGCAGCCAAGAAGGAGGGGTACAGGGGGCAGTTTCACCCCTCCACTTT.

This clone was recorded once. This sequence joins TRBV28 and TRBJ1-1, with TRBD1 identical over 7 bases. From germline, CDR1 is MDHEN and CDR2 SYDVKM. The CDR3 length is 15 residues. J gave up 0 bases and V 5 bases, and 6 bases lay outside the gene matches. CDR3 residues: CASSPGGILNTEAFF. CDR3 coding DNA: TGTGCCAGCAGTCCAGGGGGGATACTGAACACTGAAGCTTTCTTT.

The chain has TRBV2 and TRBJ1-2, with D perhaps matching TRBD1 (5 bases). Trimming pared 7 bases from V and 1 base from J, leaving 10 bases between. Germline V gene sequence: CDR1 SNHLY, CDR2 FYNNEI. The CDR3 extends over 13 amino acids. CDR3 sequence: CASMRDGNYGYTF. CDR3 DNA: TGTGCCAGCATGCGGGACGGTAACTATGGCTACACCTTC.

This rearrangement joins TRBV6-5 to TRBJ1-6; D is possibly TRBD1 (5 bases). The V gene's germline CDR1 is MNHEY and CDR2 SVGAGI. CDR3 length: 14 residues. Trimming cost V 2 bases and J 9 bases, with 11 bases left between them. CDR3 nucleotide sequence: TGTGCCAGCAGTTACGGATCAAGGGGTTCACCCCTCCACTTT. This gives the protein CASSYGSRGSPLHF.

The chain recombines TRBV6-6 with TRBJ2-3, with D uncertain. Germline loops: CDR1 MNHNY, CDR2 SVGAGI (reference sequence). CDR3 length: 14 residues. V lost 6 bases to trimming and J lost 0 bases, with 10 bases between them. CDR3 in amino acids: CASRTDISTDTQYF. The CDR3 DNA is TGTGCCAGCAGAACCGACATAAGCACAGATACGCAGTATTTT.

This clone showed up just once. The gene calls are TRBV29-1 and TRBJ1-1; TRBD1 matches at 8 bases. The V and J ends lost 4 bases and 11 bases, in that order; junction bases with no gene match: 15. CDR1 and CDR2 from the germline V gene are SQVTM and ANQGSEA. The CDR3 is 14 residues long. In DNA form, the CDR3 reads TGCAGCGTTGGGACAGGGAACCCCCACACTGCGGCTTTCTTT. It yields the protein CSVGTGNPHTAAFF.

The rearrangement uses TRBV4-1 and TRBJ2-7; weak D call: TRBD1 (6 bases). CDR3 length: 15 amino acids. Per the germline V gene, CDR1 is MGHRA and CDR2 is YSYEKL. V lost 1 base to trimming and J lost 4 bases, with 14 bases between them. CDR3 region: CASSQVPGQIYEQYF. The CDR3 DNA reads as TGCGCCAGCAGCCAAGTTCCGGGACAAATTTACGAGCAGTACTTC.

This clone is a singleton in its sample. This sequence joins TRBV6-5 and TRBJ1-2; D is uncertain. Germline values: CDR1 MNHEY, CDR2 SVGAGI. Trimming took 3 bases from V and 8 from J, leaving 19 bases between them. This CDR3 contains 15 residues. CDR3 DNA sequence: TGTGCCAGCAGTTATGGACTTTTGGCTTATAGGGGCTACACCTTC. This sequence encodes CASSYGLLAYRGYTF.

This chain joins TRBV28 and TRBJ2-1; perhaps TRBD1 as D (6 bases). The CDR3 has 16 amino acids. The germline V gene encodes CDR1 MDHEN and CDR2 SYDVKM. Trimming removed 7 bases from V and 7 bases from J, with 23 bases in between. CDR3 region: CASNFWGHGAWNEQFF. CDR3 DNA sequence: TGTGCCAGCAACTTCTGGGGACACGGGGCATGGAATGAGCAGTTCTTC.

The genes are TRBV2 and TRBJ1-6; maybe TRBD1 (5 bases). The V and J ends lost 3 bases and 16 bases respectively, with 19 bases between them. The length of the CDR3 is 14 residues. CDR1 and CDR2 (germline): SNHLY, FYNNEI. The CDR3 loop reads CASSDSAQGGMLHF. CDR3 sequence (DNA): TGTGCCAGCAGTGACTCAGCCCAGGGTGGGATGCTCCACTTT.

This chain connects TRBV28 to TRBJ1-3; TRBD1 aligns across 8 bases. Germline-derived CDR1 and CDR2 are MDHEN and SYDVKM. CDR3 length: 17 residues. V dropped 2 bases and J dropped 0; count of bases not matched to a gene: 6. Here the CDR3 DNA reads TGTGCCAGCAGTTTAGGAGCAGGGGGCAGCTCTGGAAACACCATATATTTT. This encodes CASSLGAGGSSGNTIYF.

This clone turned up a few times. The V gene is TRBV5-5, the J gene TRBJ2-5; D is unclear. V shed 4 bases and J shed 1 base, with 8 bases lying between them. Germline V lookup: CDR1 SGHKS, CDR2 YYEKEE (reference sequence). This CDR3 contains 13 residues. This CDR3 reads CASSPPGQETQYF. CDR3 nucleotide sequence: TGTGCCAGCAGCCCCCCCGGCCAAGAGACCCAGTACTTC.

CDR3 nucleotides: TGTGCCAGCAGCGTAGACAGGGGAGCCGGGGAGACCCAGTACTTC. Its protein product is CASSVDRGAGETQYF. This chain links TRBV9 with TRBJ2-5; 7 bases line up with TRBD1. Trimming took 0 bases from V and 5 from J; bases not matched to a gene: 7. The germline gives CDR1 SGDLS, CDR2 YYNGEE. This CDR3 comprises 15 residues. Supplemented by reference TRBV9 and TRBJ2-5, the full variable domain reads DSGVTQTPKHLITATGQRVTLRCSPRSGDLSVYWYQQSLDQGLQFLIQYYNGEERAKGNILERFSAQQFPDLHSELNLSSLELGDSALYFCASSVDRGAGETQYFGPGTRLLVL.

The chain couples TRBV6-4 to TRBJ2-7; D possibly corresponds to TRBD1 (5 bases). CDR1 is MRHNA, CDR2 SNTAGT, per germline. This CDR3 has 13 amino acids. The V gene lost 3 bases and the J gene lost 8 bases, with 14 bases spanning the gap. CDR3 DNA: TGTGCCAGCAGTGAGATTCCAGGGTGTCAGCAGTACTTC. This codes for CASSEIPGCQQYF.

The chain joins TRBV5-1 to TRBJ2-1; possible D gene TRBD2, 5 bases. The CDR3 has 14 amino acids. V shed 5 bases and J shed 4 bases, with 13 bases lying between them. Germline CDR1 and CDR2: SGHRS and YFSETQ. As DNA, the CDR3 is TGCGCCAGCAGTAAGGGAGCTGGGTACAATGAGCAGTTCTTC. Residues: CASSKGAGYNEQFF.